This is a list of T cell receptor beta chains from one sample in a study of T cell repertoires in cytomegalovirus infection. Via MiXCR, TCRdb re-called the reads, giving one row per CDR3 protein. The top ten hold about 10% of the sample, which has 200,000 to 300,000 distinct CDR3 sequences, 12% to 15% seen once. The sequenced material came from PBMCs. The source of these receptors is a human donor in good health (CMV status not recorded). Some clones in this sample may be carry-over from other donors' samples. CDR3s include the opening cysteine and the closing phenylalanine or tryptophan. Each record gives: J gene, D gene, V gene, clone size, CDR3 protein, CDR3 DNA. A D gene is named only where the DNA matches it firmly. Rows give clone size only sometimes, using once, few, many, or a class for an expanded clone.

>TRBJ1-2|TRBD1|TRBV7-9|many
CASSLGGTSYGYTF
TGTGCCAGCAGTCTAGGGGGCACCAGCTATGGCTACACCTTC
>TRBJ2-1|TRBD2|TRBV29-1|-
CSVEGLGLAGTYNEQFF
TGCAGCGTTGAAGGACTGGGACTAGCGGGAACCTACAATGAGCAGTTCTTC
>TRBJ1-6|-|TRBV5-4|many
CASSLDWGLGHSPLHF
TGTGCCAGCAGCTTGGATTGGGGACTAGGGCATTCACCCCTCCACTTT
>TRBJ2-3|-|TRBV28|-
CASRSTRGLNTDTQYF
TGTGCCAGCAGATCTACCAGGGGTCTTAACACAGATACGCAGTATTTT
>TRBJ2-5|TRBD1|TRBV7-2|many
CASRKGAASFQETQYF
TGTGCCAGCAGAAAGGGGGCAGCAAGCTTCCAAGAGACCCAGTACTTC
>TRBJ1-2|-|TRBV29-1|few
CSVQRRSGKEDGYTF
TGCAGCGTTCAACGGAGGAGCGGGAAGGAGGATGGCTACACCTTC
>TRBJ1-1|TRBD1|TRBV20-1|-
CSARAGTGGTEAFF
TGCAGTGCTAGAGCGGGGACAGGGGGCACTGAAGCTTTCTTT
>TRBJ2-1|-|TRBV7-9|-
CASSRDSSSYNEQFF
TGTGCCAGCAGCCGGGACTCTAGCTCCTACAATGAGCAGTTCTTC
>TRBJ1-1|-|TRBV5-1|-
CASSLGSGLEAFF
TGCGCCAGCAGCTTGGGGTCAGGGCTGGAAGCTTTCTTT
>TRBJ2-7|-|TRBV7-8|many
CASSLAGVYFGGPPPLEQYF
TGTGCCAGCAGCTTAGCGGGGGTGTATTTCGGGGGCCCGCCCCCTCTCGAGCAGTACTTC
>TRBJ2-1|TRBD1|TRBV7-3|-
CASSPGGKLGNEQFF
TGTGCCAGCAGCCCAGGGGGTAAATTAGGCAATGAGCAGTTCTTC
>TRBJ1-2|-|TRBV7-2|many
CASTLGGRGYTF
TGTGCCAGCACCTTGGGGGGGAGAGGCTACACCTTC
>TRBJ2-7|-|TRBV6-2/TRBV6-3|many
CASRPLGPSNEQYF
TGTGCCAGCAGGCCCCTGGGCCCCTCTAACGAGCAGTACTTC
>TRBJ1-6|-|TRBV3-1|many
CASSQDLRGTRTPLHF
TGTGCCAGCAGCCAAGATCTGCGGGGGACAAGGACACCCCTCCACTTT
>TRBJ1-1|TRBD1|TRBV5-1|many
CASSRRTGSDTEAFF
TGCGCCAGCAGTCGGCGGACAGGGTCGGACACTGAAGCTTTCTTT
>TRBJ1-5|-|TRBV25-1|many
CASSGTGYNQPQHF
TGTGCCAGCAGTGGCACAGGATACAATCAGCCCCAGCATTTT
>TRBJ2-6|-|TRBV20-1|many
CSARVGSGANVLTF
TGCAGTGCTAGAGTGGGCTCTGGGGCCAACGTCCTGACTTTC
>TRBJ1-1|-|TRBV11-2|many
CASSLASPGNTEAFF
TGTGCCAGCAGCTTAGCGTCGCCGGGCAACACTGAAGCTTTCTTT
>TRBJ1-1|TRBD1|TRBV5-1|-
CASSLVPGGEDTEAFF
TGCGCCAGCAGCTTGGTTCCAGGGGGCGAGGATACTGAAGCTTTCTTT
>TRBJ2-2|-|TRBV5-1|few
CASSYGDTGELFF
TGCGCCAGCAGCTACGGTGACACCGGGGAGCTGTTTTTT
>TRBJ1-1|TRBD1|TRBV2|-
CASRVGQGNTEAFF
TGTGCCAGCAGGGTGGGACAGGGGAACACTGAAGCTTTCTTT
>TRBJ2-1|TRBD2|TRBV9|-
CASSSKTSGSNNEQFF
TGTGCCAGCAGCTCGAAAACTAGCGGGAGTAACAATGAGCAGTTCTTC
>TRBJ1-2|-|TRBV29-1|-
CSVGGPGYGYTF
TGCAGCGTTGGGGGCCCCGGATATGGCTACACCTTC
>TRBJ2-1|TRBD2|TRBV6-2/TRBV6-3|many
CASSPGTSGRAVNNEQFF
TGTGCCAGCAGTCCCGGGACTAGCGGGAGGGCCGTGAACAATGAGCAGTTCTTC
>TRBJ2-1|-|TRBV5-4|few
CASSSGSSRYNEQFF
TGTGCCAGCAGCTCGGGGTCCTCACGGTACAATGAGCAGTTCTTC
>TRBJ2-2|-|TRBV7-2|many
CASSPRRPGGELFF
TGTGCCAGCAGCCCGAGGAGGCCGGGCGGGGAGCTGTTTTTT
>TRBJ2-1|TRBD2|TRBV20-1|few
CSAEAGLAGVGEQFF
TGCAGTGCTGAGGCTGGACTAGCGGGAGTAGGTGAGCAGTTCTTC
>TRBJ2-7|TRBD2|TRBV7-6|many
CASSRGGEFSYEQYF
TGTGCCAGCAGCCGTGGGGGGGAGTTCTCCTACGAGCAGTACTTC
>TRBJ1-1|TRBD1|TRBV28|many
CASSTNDRAGTEAFF
TGTGCCAGCAGCACCAACGACAGGGCAGGCACTGAAGCTTTCTTT
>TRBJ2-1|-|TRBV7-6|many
CASSPDRNNEQFF
TGTGCCAGCAGCCCGGACAGAAACAATGAGCAGTTCTTC
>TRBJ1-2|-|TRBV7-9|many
CASSPSGSAGVIYGYTF
TGTGCCAGCAGCCCCAGTGGCTCTGCGGGGGTGATCTACGGCTACACCTTC
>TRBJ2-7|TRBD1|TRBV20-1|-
CSARDESSLGGTAAYEQYF
TGCAGTGCTAGAGATGAATCGTCCCTAGGGGGCACCGCGGCCTACGAGCAGTACTTC
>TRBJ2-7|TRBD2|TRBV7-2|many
CASSLAGGGAAEQYF
TGTGCCAGCAGCTTAGCTGGCGGGGGGGCTGCCGAGCAGTACTTC
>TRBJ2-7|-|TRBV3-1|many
CASSRFPFREQYF
TGTGCCAGCAGCCGATTCCCCTTCCGCGAGCAGTACTTC
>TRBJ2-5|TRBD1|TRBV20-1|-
CSAAGQGFQETQYF
TGCAGTGCAGCAGGACAGGGGTTCCAAGAGACCCAGTACTTC
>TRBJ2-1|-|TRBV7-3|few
CASSPQPRSSYNEQFF
TGTGCCAGCAGCCCCCAACCTCGAAGCTCCTACAATGAGCAGTTCTTC
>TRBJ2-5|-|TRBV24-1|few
CATSDSGTGRLQETQYF
TGTGCCACCAGTGATTCTGGCACGGGACGCCTTCAAGAGACCCAGTACTTC
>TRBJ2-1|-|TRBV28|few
CASSTTGRNEQFF
TGTGCCAGCAGCACTACAGGGCGCAATGAGCAGTTCTTC
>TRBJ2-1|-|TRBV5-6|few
CASGGAGGATYNEQFF
TGTGCCAGCGGGGGGGCAGGAGGGGCCACCTACAATGAGCAGTTCTTC